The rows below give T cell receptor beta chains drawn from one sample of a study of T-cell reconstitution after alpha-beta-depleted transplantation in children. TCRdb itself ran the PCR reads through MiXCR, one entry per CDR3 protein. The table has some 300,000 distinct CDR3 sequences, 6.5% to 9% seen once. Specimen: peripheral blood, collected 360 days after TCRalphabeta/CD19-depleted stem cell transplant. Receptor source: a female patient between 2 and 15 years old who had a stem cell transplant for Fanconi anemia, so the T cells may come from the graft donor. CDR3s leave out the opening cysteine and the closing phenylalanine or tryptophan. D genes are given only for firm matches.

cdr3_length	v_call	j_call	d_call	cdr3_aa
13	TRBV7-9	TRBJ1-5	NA	ASSFDSQINQPQH
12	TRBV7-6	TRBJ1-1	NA	ASSLSAANTEAF
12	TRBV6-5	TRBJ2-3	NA	ASSYTGLADTQY
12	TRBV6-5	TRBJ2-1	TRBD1	ASIRTGGNNEQF
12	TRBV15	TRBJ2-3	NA	ATSRDKLEDTQY
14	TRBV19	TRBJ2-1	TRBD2	ASTELSSGGTNEQF
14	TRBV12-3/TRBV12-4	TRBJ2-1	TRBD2	ASSLELAGGYNEQF
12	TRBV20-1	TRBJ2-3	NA	SASGRDSTDTQY
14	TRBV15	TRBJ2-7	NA	ATSRDSRVGVYEQY
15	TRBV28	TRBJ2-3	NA	ASRGALAGLSTDTQY
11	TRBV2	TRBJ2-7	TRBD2	AGGGSPTYEQY
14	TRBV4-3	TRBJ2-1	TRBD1	ASSQVGRGLHNEQF
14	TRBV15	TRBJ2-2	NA	ATSDPRKGDTGELF
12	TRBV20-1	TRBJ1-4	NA	SASRPQLNEKLF
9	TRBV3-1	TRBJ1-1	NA	ASSQFTEAF
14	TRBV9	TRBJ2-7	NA	ASSVKPRTAIYEQY
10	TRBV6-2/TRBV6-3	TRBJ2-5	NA	ASSYSGQTQY
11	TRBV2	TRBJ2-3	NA	ASREFLTDTQY
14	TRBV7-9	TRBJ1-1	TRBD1	ASGGQGWVVGTEAF
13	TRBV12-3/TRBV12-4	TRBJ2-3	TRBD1	ASSDRDRRFDTQY
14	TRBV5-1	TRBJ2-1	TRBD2	ASSSGGHLSYNEQF
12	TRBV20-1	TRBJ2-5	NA	SANSRGAGETQY
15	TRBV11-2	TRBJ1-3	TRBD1	ASSTSPQGARGNTIY
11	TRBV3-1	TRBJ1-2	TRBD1	ASSPGQILGYT
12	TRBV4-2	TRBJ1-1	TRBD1	ASSQPQGHTEAF
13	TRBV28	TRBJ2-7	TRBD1	ASTHQGVYSYEQY